Presented here are 2 T cell receptor beta chains from one specimen sequenced in a study of blood T cells in healthy people across ages. Primed by a sample-barcoded 5' primer and a J-beta primer mix, a second PCR proceeded for 7 to 11 cycles. TCRdb itself ran the 5' RACE reads through MiXCR, one entry per CDR3 protein. Altogether about 1.4 million distinct CDR3 sequences are present, 59% being singletons, with the ten largest covering 6.5% to 8.5%. The source material was blood. These receptors originate from a man younger than 30 in good health.

The chain employs TRBV6-1 and TRBJ1-2, with 7 bases that match TRBD1. The trim removed 4 bases at V and 3 bases at J, leaving 14 bases unmatched. There are 17 residues in the CDR3. Germline-derived CDR1 and CDR2 are MNHNS and SASEGT. The CDR3 here is CASSGTHRGIWDYGYTF. CDR3 DNA sequence: TGTGCCAGCAGTGGGACCCACAGGGGAATATGGGACTATGGCTACACCTTC.

J is TRBJ2-1 and V is TRBV5-8; possibly TRBD2 for D (5 bases). V lost 0 bases to trimming and J lost 0 bases, with 10 bases between them. Germline lookup yields CDR1 SGHTS and CDR2 YDEGEE. The CDR3 runs to 16 residues. CDR3 region: CASSLERAGSYNEQFF. The CDR3 bases are TGTGCCAGCAGCTTGGAACGGGCGGGCTCCTACAATGAGCAGTTCTTC.